A selection of T cell receptor beta chains follows, all from one sample in a study of blood T cell repertoires in COVID-19. Some clones are missing from TCRdb's copy, which holds only in-frame ones; the method was immunoSEQ multiplex PCR. The table lists 20,000 to 25,000 clones, around 80% of them singletons, with under 75% in the top ten. The source material was peripheral blood. These receptors were taken from a woman at least 80 years old with acute or convalescent COVID-19. The CDR3 runs from the conserved cysteine through the conserved F or W. D genes are given only for firm matches. Size is omitted from some rows. Given values are once, few, many or a class for expanded clones.

DNA | CDR3 | V | size | D | J
TGTGCCAGCAGCTTAGGGACTAGCGGGTTCTCCTACGAGCAGTACTTC | CASSLGTSGFSYEQYF | TRBV7-6 | NA | TRBD2 | TRBJ2-7
TGTGCCAGCAGTTTACCGGGACAGGAGACGAAACGGGACTATGGCTACACCTTC | CASSLPGQETKRDYGYTF | TRBV6-2/TRBV6-3 | NA | TRBD1 | TRBJ1-2
TGTGCCAGCAGCTTATGGACAGGGAATGAAAAACTGTTTTTT | CASSLWTGNEKLFF | TRBV5-5 | NA | TRBD1 | TRBJ1-4
TGTGCCATCAGTGTGGACAGGAGCTCCTACGAGCAGTACTTC | CAISVDRSSYEQYF | TRBV10-3 | NA | TRBD1 | TRBJ2-7
TGTGCCAGCAGCTTACTCGGCAGGGGGGCCGATAATGAGCAGTTCTTC | CASSLLGRGADNEQFF | TRBV11-3 | NA | NA | TRBJ2-1
TGTGCCAGCAGCTTCCTCATCCAGGGGGCCCAAGAGACCCAGTACTTC | CASSFLIQGAQETQYF | TRBV5-6 | NA | TRBD1 | TRBJ2-5
TGCGCCAGCAGCCCAGGGACAGGGGGTCGCTGGGAAAAACTGTTTTTT | CASSPGTGGRWEKLFF | TRBV5-1 | few | TRBD1 | TRBJ1-4
TGTGCCAGCAGCCAAGATCGGGTTGGTAGACCCCTCCACTTT | CASSQDRVGRPLHF | TRBV3-1/TRBV3-2 | few | NA | TRBJ1-6
TGTGCCAGCAGCCCCTACGGCGCAGGGGGATACGAGCAGTACTTC | CASSPYGAGGYEQYF | TRBV3-1/TRBV3-2 | NA | TRBD1 | TRBJ2-7
TGTGCCAGCGCGGACAGGGTCGACACTGAAGCTTTCTTT | CASADRVDTEAFF | TRBV2 | NA | TRBD1 | TRBJ1-1
TGCAGCGTTGTCCTCAGGGGTAACACTGAAGCTTTCTTT | CSVVLRGNTEAFF | TRBV29-1 | NA | NA | TRBJ1-1
TGTGCCAGCAGTCAACGGGGACAGGGCTATAATTCACCCCTCCACTTT | CASSQRGQGYNSPLHF | TRBV25-1 | NA | TRBD1 | TRBJ1-6
TGTGCCAGCAGTCCTCGGGGAGGCCCGGGGAATACGCAGTATTTT | CASSPRGGPGNTQYF | TRBV28 | NA | NA | TRBJ2-3
TGTGCCAGTAGCCCGGACAGGGGGATCGGAACTGAAGCTTTCTTT | CASSPDRGIGTEAFF | TRBV19 | once | TRBD1 | TRBJ1-1
TGTGCCAGTAGTAAGGGGCCCAATCAGCCCCAGCATTTT | CASSKGPNQPQHF | TRBV19 | NA | NA | TRBJ1-5
TGTGCCAGCAGTTACAGTCGTCAGGGATCCTATGGCTACACCTTC | CASSYSRQGSYGYTF | TRBV6-5 | NA | NA | TRBJ1-2
TGTGCCAGCAGCCTGGAGGGGGCCGGGCGGAATGAGCAGTTCTTC | CASSLEGAGRNEQFF | TRBV5-4 | NA | NA | TRBJ2-1
TGTGCCAGCAGTCATGGGACAGGCTATGGCTACACCTTC | CASSHGTGYGYTF | TRBV28 | NA | TRBD1 | TRBJ1-2
TGTGCCTCCGACCCTACAGGGGTAAATAATGAAAAACTGTTTTTT | CASDPTGVNNEKLFF | TRBV30 | NA | TRBD1 | TRBJ1-4
TGTGCCAGCAGTTACTCAGGGGCCGGTGATACGCAGTATTTT | CASSYSGAGDTQYF | TRBV6-5 | NA | NA | TRBJ2-3
TGTGCCAGCAGCTTAGAGGGGTACAGCTCTTATACCTACGAGCAGTACTTC | CASSLEGYSSYTYEQYF | TRBV7-8 | NA | NA | TRBJ2-7
TGTGCCAGCAGCCAAGAGGGACGGGGACAAGCTGAAGCTTTCTTT | CASSQEGRGQAEAFF | TRBV3-1/TRBV3-2 | NA | NA | TRBJ1-1
TGTGCCAGCAGCCAAGTACTAGCGGGAGGTAAAAAGAGTTTT | CASSQVLAGGKKSF | TRBV14 | NA | TRBD2 | TRBJ2-3
TGCGCCAGCAGTCTCGGAGGCAGGGGGACGGATACGCAGTATTTT | CASSLGGRGTDTQYF | TRBV5-1 | NA | TRBD1 | TRBJ2-3
TGTGCCAGCAGTTACTCACACAGGGCTTCACCCCTCCACTTT | CASSYSHRASPLHF | TRBV6-5 | NA | NA | TRBJ1-6
TGCGCCAGCACCAGAGGTGATAGCGGGAGGGGGGATACGCAGTATTTT | CASTRGDSGRGDTQYF | TRBV10-1 | NA | TRBD2 | TRBJ2-3
TGTGCCAGCAGCCCAAGGAGGGGGGGAACAGATACGCAGTATTTT | CASSPRRGGTDTQYF | TRBV2 | few | NA | TRBJ2-3
TGTGCCAGCAGCGGGGGCGTTGAGCAGTTCTTC | CASSGGVEQFF | TRBV5-8 | NA | NA | TRBJ2-1
TGTGCCAGTAGTCCCCGGACTAGCGGGAGACGAACAGATACGCAGTATTTT | CASSPRTSGRRTDTQYF | TRBV19 | NA | TRBD2 | TRBJ2-3